Shown below are 8 T cell receptor beta chains from a single sample sequenced in a study of regulatory T cells in long-lasting Graves disease. Library construction for TCR beta used iRepertoire HTBI primers and Arm-PCR of CDR3 regions. One entry per CDR3 protein results from TCRdb running MiXCR on the multiplex PCR reads. This table has some 470,000 distinct CDR3 sequences, around a fifth appearing once. Time point described: persistent/refractory GD, antithyroid drugs over 5 years with positive TRAb. PBMC-derived RNA was used for the TCR library. Sequencing was performed on peripheral blood mononuclear cells (PBMCs), taken when the disease was refractory, from a patient treated with antithyroid drugs. The receptors here all came from a female donor with Graves disease.

This clonotype was picked up many times. The chain links TRBV28 to TRBJ2-7; the match to TRBD1 covers 10 bases. This CDR3 is 14 amino acids long. From germline, CDR1 is MDHEN and CDR2 SYDVKM. The ends lost 6 bases at V and 1 base at J; junction bases unmatched: 3. CDR3 amino acids: CASRRGQGSYEQYF. The DNA of the CDR3 is TGTGCCAGCAGAAGGGGACAGGGGTCCTACGAGCAGTACTTC. Filled out from reference TRBV28 and TRBJ2-7, the complete variable domain reads DVKVTQSSRYLVKRTGEKVFLECVQDMDHENMFWYRQDPGLGLRLIYFSYDVKMKEKGDIPEGYSVSREKKERFSLILESASTNQTSMYLCASRRGQGSYEQYFGPGTRLTVT.

This sequence joins TRBV28 and TRBJ1-2; D gene ambiguous. The ends were cut back, 5 bases at V and 5 bases at J, with 27 bases in the middle. The length of the CDR3 is 18 residues. Germline V gene data show CDR1 as MDHEN and CDR2 as SYDVKM. The CDR3 nucleotides read TGTGCCAGCAGTAGACGCTCCCTTCCGGGCCTGGTGGAGTATGGCTACACCTTC. Translated: CASSRRSLPGLVEYGYTF.

This clonotype was recorded at least ten times. V gene TRBV28 combines with J gene TRBJ1-2; D remains ambiguous. The CDR3 extends over 13 amino acids. Per germline, CDR1 MDHEN and CDR2 SYDVKM. The ends were cut back, 3 bases at V and 2 bases at J, with 7 bases in the middle. CDR3 DNA sequence: TGTGCCAGCAGTTTTGGTTGGAACTATGGCTACACCTTC. Translated: CASSFGWNYGYTF.

This clonotype has just a few counts. V is TRBV18 and J is TRBJ1-1; 9 bases are a match to TRBD1. The CDR3 is 14 amino acids. Trimming removed 3 bases from V and 7 bases from J; junction bases left unmatched: 6. Germline V lookup: CDR1 KGHSH, CDR2 LQKENI. The CDR3 is CASSPSGTGSEAFF. DNA of the CDR3: TGTGCCAGCTCACCCTCTGGGACAGGGAGTGAAGCTTTCTTT.

At least ten counts were recorded for this clonotype. The chain carries TRBV12-3 or TRBV12-4 and TRBJ2-2, with TRBD1 identical over 8 bases. Losses at the gene ends were 2 bases for V and 7 bases for J; bases not matched to a gene: 12. This CDR3 is 17 amino acids long. CDR3 protein: CASSLRRRTGFGGELFF. CDR3 nucleotide sequence: TGTGCCAGCAGTTTACGCCGACGGACAGGGTTCGGCGGGGAGCTGTTTTTT.

This clonotype came up a few times. The rearrangement uses TRBV4-2 and TRBJ2-7; 10 nucleotides line up with TRBD1. Germline V gene data show CDR1 as LGHNA and CDR2 as YNFKEQ. The CDR3 contains 13 residues. With 8 bases clipped from V and 5 bases from J, the junction kept 6 bases outside the gene matches. CDR3: CASSSDRGHEQYF. The DNA of the CDR3 is TGTGCCAGCTCGTCTGACAGGGGGCACGAGCAGTACTTC.

This clonotype was found once. A much larger clone differs by one base, so this may be a read error. The gene calls are TRBV6-9 and TRBJ2-7, with 11 bases that match TRBD1. CDR3 length: 14 amino acids. Germline V lookup: CDR1 MNHGY, CDR2 SVAAGI. The CDR3 loop is CASSWGQGDYERYF. The CDR3, as DNA: TGTGCCAGCAGTTGGGGACAGGGGGACTACGAGCGGTACTTC.

Concerning this clonotype itself: This may arise from a read error, as a much more abundant clone is one base away. This chain joins TRBV28 and TRBJ1-1; D not certain. There are 13 residues in the CDR3. Germline V lookup: CDR1 MDHEN, CDR2 SYDVKM. Trimming stripped 4 bases from V and 4 bases from J, with 10 bases between. The CDR3 region has the DNA TGTGCCAGCAGTTACCCACAGAGCACTGAAGCTTTCTTT. Its translation is CASSYPQSTEAFF.